This T cell receptor (beta chain) was retrieved from a study of T cell responses to AZD1222 COVID-19 vaccine. Broader study findings: Spike-specific TCRs gained breadth and depth after people received two AZD1222 doses.

Trimming took 6 bases from V and 7 from J; bases not matched to a gene: 8. The CDR3 length is 15 residues. Germline V gene data show CDR1 as LNHDA and CDR2 as SQIVND (reference sequence). About this clone itself: The target antigen is unknown.

TCRdb's table, derived via immunoSEQ multiplex PCR, lists solely in-frame clones and lacks some. The sample has tens of thousands of clones; 80% are singletons. The source material was peripheral blood, sampled on day 0 of AZD1222 vaccination. The V call is TRBV19, the J call TRBJ2-4, with 11 nucleotides matching TRBD1. The TCR was taken from an adult in good health. Written as DNA, the CDR3 is TGTGCCAGTAGCCATACCGGGACAGGGGGGAACATTCAGTACTTC. This translates into CASSHTGTGGNIQYF.